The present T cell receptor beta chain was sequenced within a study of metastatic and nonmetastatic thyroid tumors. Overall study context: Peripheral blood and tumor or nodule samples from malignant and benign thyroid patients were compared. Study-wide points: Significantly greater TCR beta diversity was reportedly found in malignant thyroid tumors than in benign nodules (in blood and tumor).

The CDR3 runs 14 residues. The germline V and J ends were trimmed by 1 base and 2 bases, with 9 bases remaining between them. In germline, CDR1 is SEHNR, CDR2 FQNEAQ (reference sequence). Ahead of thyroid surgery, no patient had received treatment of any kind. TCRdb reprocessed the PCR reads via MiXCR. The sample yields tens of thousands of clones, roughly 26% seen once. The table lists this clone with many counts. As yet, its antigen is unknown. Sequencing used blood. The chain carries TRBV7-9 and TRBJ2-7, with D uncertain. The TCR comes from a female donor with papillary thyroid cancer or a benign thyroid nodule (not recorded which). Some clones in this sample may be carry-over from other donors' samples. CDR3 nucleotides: TGTGCCAGCAGCTTAGTCCATTCCCCCTACGAGCAGTACTTC. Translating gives CASSLVHSPYEQYF.